This TCR beta chain is from a study of post-analysis software for immune sequencing data. Background on the study: The cohort encompassed relapsing-remitting, secondary progressive and progressive-relapsing multiple sclerosis disease courses. Study conclusions and caveats: Compared with controls, patients had more of about 5 TRBV segments, including TRBV5-6, TRBV5-1 and TRBV20-1.

Unique-molecular-identifier-tagged TCR beta cDNA libraries were used. TCRdb redid the calling of the PCR reads with MiXCR, one entry per CDR3 protein. This table holds 700,000 to 900,000 distinct CDR3 sequences, about 43% found once. As for this clonotype: Its antigen is as yet unknown.

Trimming took 5 bases from V and 4 from J; bases not matched to a gene: 7. The CDR3 sequence is 16 residues long. In germline, CDR1 is SGHTA, CDR2 FQGNSA. This sequence joins TRBV7-2 and TRBJ2-1; 11 nucleotides match TRBD2. This TCR was recovered from a girl aged 5-17 years with multiple sclerosis. Source material: blood. The CDR3 loop reads CASSAGLAEAYNEQFF. CDR3 nucleotides: TGTGCCAGCAGCGCGGGACTAGCGGAAGCTTACAATGAGCAGTTCTTC.